One and the same sample provided the 25 T cell receptor beta chains below, sequenced in a study of PD-L1 blockade in urothelial cancer. Profiling relied on immunoSEQ multiplex PCR, and the TCRdb table lists in-frame clones only, not all of them. The sample lists 50,000 or so clones, approximately 84% occurring once. Material: PBMCs, obtained around atezolizumab (anti-PD-L1) treatment. The receptors originated from a man in his forties or fifties with urothelial cancer.

The chain uses TRBV28 and TRBJ1-1, with 7 bases aligning to TRBD1. The trim removed 8 bases at V and 5 bases at J, leaving 8 bases unmatched. Germline V gene sequence: CDR1 MDHEN, CDR2 SYDVKM. The CDR3 length is 13 residues. CDR3 bases: TGTGCCAGCCTTTTGGGACAGAGGACTGAAGCTTTCTTT. Translated, it gives CASLLGQRTEAFF.

V and J are TRBV5-1 and TRBJ2-7; 12 nucleotides align to TRBD2. The CDR3 consists of 15 residues. V was clipped by 4 bases and J by 5 bases; unmatched bases: 7. The germline CDR1 and CDR2 sequences are SGHRS and YFSETQ. CDR3 nucleotides: TGCGCCAGCAGCGATCCACTAGCGGGAGGTCACGAGCAGTACTTC. Translation: CASSDPLAGGHEQYF.

This sequence joins TRBV15 and TRBJ1-4; 7 bases agree with TRBD1. Germline CDR1 reads LNHNV; CDR2 reads YYDKDF (reference sequence). V dropped 2 bases and J dropped 5; count of bases not matched to a gene: 8. The CDR3 totals 16 residues. CDR3 residues: CATSRPQEGANEKLFF. The CDR3, as DNA: TGTGCCACCAGCAGACCGCAGGAGGGGGCGAATGAAAAACTGTTTTTT.

This rearrangement joins TRBV4-1 to TRBJ1-4; 8 bases agree with TRBD1. Looked up from germline, CDR1 is MGHRA and CDR2 is YSYEKL. V gave up 2 bases and J gave up 5 bases; unmatched junction bases: 4. The CDR3 has 15 residues. The CDR3 loop reads CASSQPTGGNEKLFF. CDR3 DNA sequence: TGCGCCAGCAGCCAACCTACAGGGGGGAATGAAAAACTGTTTTTT.

The rearrangement joins TRBV6-5 to TRBJ1-1; D gene uncertain. The CDR3 spans 15 residues. Germline-derived CDR1 and CDR2 are MNHEY and SVGAGI. The ends were cut back, 4 bases at V and 5 bases at J, with 17 bases in the middle. The CDR3 nucleotides read TGTGCCAGCAGTTCCCTCCCCGGTGCGATAACTGAAGCTTTCTTT. The encoded protein is CASSSLPGAITEAFF.

The V and J genes are TRBV27 and TRBJ1-2; D is unclear. CDR1 MNHEY and CDR2 SMNVEV come from the germline V gene (reference sequence). The CDR3 has 15 residues. Trimming shortened V by 5 bases and J by 5 bases, and 18 bases separated the two germline ends. In nucleotides, the CDR3 is TGTGCCAGCAGTCCCCTACAACCGCAACTATATGGCTACACCTTC. This translates into CASSPLQPQLYGYTF.

The chain links TRBV10-2 to TRBJ2-5; TRBD1 matches 9 bases. The V segment lost 3 bases and the J segment 3 bases; nucleotides outside the gene matches: 8. The CDR3 extends over 16 amino acids. Germline CDR1 and CDR2: WSHSY and SAAADI. DNA of the CDR3: TGCGCCAGCAGTGATCTCGACCGGACAGGGGAAGAGACCCAGTACTTC. Translation: CASSDLDRTGEETQYF.

J is TRBJ2-1 and V is TRBV11-3; 9 bases fit TRBD2. The germline V gene has CDR1 SGHNT and CDR2 YENEEA. CDR3 length equals 13 residues. V lost 9 bases and J lost 7; bases outside the gene matches: 7. The CDR3 DNA reads TGTGCCAGTAGCGGGAGATGGGGTAATGAGCAGTTCTTC. Translation: CASSGRWGNEQFF.

J is TRBJ2-7 and V is TRBV15, with 7 positions matching TRBD2. The CDR3 has 14 residues. Looked up from germline, CDR1 is LNHNV and CDR2 is YYDKDF (reference sequence). Trimming removed 5 bases from V and 1 base from J; junction bases left unmatched: 5. As DNA, the CDR3 is TGTGCCACCAGCCTTATAGCGGGTTCCTACGAGCAGTACTTC. Its protein product is CATSLIAGSYEQYF.

The chain joins TRBV5-4 to TRBJ1-2, with 7 bases fitting TRBD1. The V segment lost 0 bases and the J segment 7 bases; nucleotides outside the gene matches: 3. Germline V gene sequence: CDR1 SGHNT, CDR2 YYREEE (reference sequence). CDR3 length equals 13 residues. This chain's CDR3 is CASSLEGAGGYTF. The DNA of the CDR3 is TGTGCCAGCAGCTTGGAGGGGGCGGGTGGCTACACCTTC.

The chain uses TRBV11-2 and TRBJ2-7, with 7 bases fitting TRBD1. Germline loops: CDR1 SGHAT, CDR2 FQNNGV. This CDR3 has 13 amino acids. J lost 4 bases, V lost 1 base, and 1 base had no gene match. The CDR3 DNA reads TGTGCCAGCAGCTTAGCACAGGGGTACGAGCAGTACTTC. Protein: CASSLAQGYEQYF.

The chain combines TRBV2 with TRBJ2-3; 10 nucleotides match TRBD2. The CDR3 loop spans 15 amino acids. Germline-derived CDR1 and CDR2 are SNHLY and FYNNEI. V shed 9 bases, J shed 4 bases, and the junction held 10 bases outside the gene matches. In nucleotides, the CDR3 is TGTGCCAGGGGGCTAGCGGGAGAGAGAGCAGATACGCAGTATTTT. Its protein is CARGLAGERADTQYF.

The chain has TRBV28 and TRBJ2-7, with 11 positions matching TRBD1. J lost 2 bases, V lost 6 bases, and 9 bases had no gene match. This CDR3 region has 16 residues. From germline, CDR1 is MDHEN and CDR2 SYDVKM. CDR3 in amino acids: CASSYGGTGGAYEQYF. CDR3 nucleotide sequence: TGTGCCAGCAGCTATGGCGGGACAGGGGGAGCCTACGAGCAGTACTTC.

This chain joins TRBV6-1 and TRBJ1-2; TRBD1 agrees at 7 bases. The CDR3 runs 13 residues. V lost 4 bases to trimming and J lost 10 bases; unmatched junction nucleotides: 9. CDR1 is MNHNS and CDR2 is SASEGT in the germline V gene. The chain's CDR3 is CASSAGTASNYTF. The DNA for the CDR3 is TGTGCCAGCAGTGCCGGGACAGCTTCCAACTACACCTTC.

The CDR3 loop is CASSPGGLGTAEQYF. CDR3 in DNA: TGTGCCAGCAGCCCAGGTGGACTAGGGACCGCCGAGCAGTACTTC. This chain uses TRBV28 with TRBJ2-7, with 7 bases identical to TRBD2. This CDR3 region has 15 residues. In germline, CDR1 is MDHEN, CDR2 SYDVKM. J was trimmed by 6 bases and V by 6 bases; bases with no gene match: 14.

The chain has TRBV28 and TRBJ2-3; 7 bases match TRBD2. V shed 7 bases and J 0 bases; nucleotides not matched to a gene: 13. The CDR3 totals 17 residues. CDR1 MDHEN and CDR2 SYDVKM come from the germline V gene. The CDR3 reads CASNFPPSGSSTDTQYF. The CDR3 bases are TGTGCCAGCAATTTCCCCCCTAGCGGATCTAGCACAGATACGCAGTATTTT.

This rearrangement joins TRBV6-1 to TRBJ2-3, with a weak D call TRBD1 (6 bases). The V end was cut by 8 bases, the J end by 4 bases, with 16 bases between. Germline values: CDR1 MNHNS, CDR2 SASEGT. The CDR3 runs 14 residues. In nucleotides, the CDR3 is TGTGCCAGCGGACGGGACAAACCTTCAGATACGCAGTATTTT. Its translation: CASGRDKPSDTQYF.

A word on this clone: Other DNA variants within this sample encode the same CDR3. The genes are TRBV19 and TRBJ2-1; 7 nucleotides align to TRBD2. CDR3 length: 13 residues. V trimming: 6 bases; J trimming: 5 bases; junction bases outside the gene matches: 4. Germline assignment: CDR1 LNHDA and CDR2 SQIVND (reference sequence). CDR3 DNA sequence: TGTGCCAGTAGCTCTCTAGCGGACAATGAGCAGTTCTTC. Its translation is CASSSLADNEQFF.

The chain employs TRBV18 and TRBJ1-5; possible D gene TRBD1, 6 bases. Trimming removed 1 base at V and 3 bases at J, with 10 bases between. The CDR3 contains 15 residues. In germline, CDR1 is KGHSH, CDR2 LQKENI. The CDR3 spells CASSPLQGDNQPQHF. CDR3 nucleotides: TGTGCCAGCTCACCACTACAGGGTGACAATCAGCCCCAGCATTTT.

The chain has TRBV28 and TRBJ2-5, with TRBD2 as a possible D gene (5 bases). V lost 5 bases to trimming and J lost 4 bases, with 8 bases between them. The CDR3 runs to 12 residues. The germline gives CDR1 MDHEN, CDR2 SYDVKM. This chain's CDR3 is CASSRGRETQYF. Here the CDR3 DNA reads TGTGCCAGCAGTCGGGGTCGAGAGACCCAGTACTTC.

CDR3 sequence: CASSFSGMTLDEQFF. For the CDR3, the DNA is TGCGCCAGCAGCTTTAGCGGGATGACTTTAGATGAGCAGTTCTTC. The chain couples TRBV5-1 to TRBJ2-1, with TRBD2 identical over 8 bases. The CDR3 consists of 15 residues. V gave up 2 bases and J gave up 8 bases; unmatched junction bases: 9. Germline V gene sequence: CDR1 SGHRS, CDR2 YFSETQ.

The rearrangement joins TRBV6-6 to TRBJ1-4; D remains ambiguous. CDR1 and CDR2 (germline): MNHNY, SVGAGI (reference sequence). CDR3 size: 11 residues. The germline V and J ends were trimmed by 4 bases and 13 bases, with 10 bases remaining between them. The CDR3 bases are TGTGCCAGCAGTTTAGACATCCCACTGTTTTTT. Protein sequence: CASSLDIPLFF.

The rearrangement links TRBV28 to TRBJ2-1, with 11 bases aligning to TRBD2. Germline loops: CDR1 MDHEN, CDR2 SYDVKM. J lost 8 bases, V lost 2 bases, and 11 bases had no gene match. The length of the CDR3 is 17 residues. The CDR3 here is CASSLGLAGGRFHEQFF. CDR3 bases: TGTGCCAGCAGTTTAGGGTTAGCGGGAGGGCGGTTCCATGAGCAGTTCTTC.

V is TRBV9 and J is TRBJ1-1; possible D gene TRBD1, 5 bases. The length of the CDR3 is 14 residues. The V gene lost 3 bases and the J gene lost 5 bases, with 14 bases spanning the gap. Germline V gives CDR1 SGDLS, CDR2 YYNGEE. CDR3 in amino acids: CASSAPVGQTEAFF. The CDR3 DNA reads as TGTGCCAGCAGCGCACCCGTGGGGCAAACTGAAGCTTTCTTT.

The chain uses TRBV18 and TRBJ2-1; 8 positions match TRBD1. The V and J ends lost 3 bases and 7 bases, in that order; junction bases with no gene match: 5. CDR3 length: 14 amino acids. From germline, CDR1 is KGHSH and CDR2 LQKENI. The CDR3 spells CASSPQGARNEQFF. Here the CDR3 DNA reads TGTGCCAGCTCACCCCAGGGGGCGAGAAATGAGCAGTTCTTC.